Below are 19 T cell receptor beta chains sequenced from a single sample in a study of Graves' ophthalmopathy and Graves' hyperthyroidism. For repertoire sequencing, the TCR beta CDR3 regions were amplified from RNA transcripts. Amplification began with first-round RT-PCR using HTBI primers, then second-round multiplex PCR was performed. TCRdb used MiXCR to reprocess the multiplex PCR reads, holding one entry per CDR3 protein. The repertoire has about 200,000 distinct CDR3 sequences, over 25% of them found once; the top ten carry approximately 9%. Sequenced: peripheral blood. The receptors originated from a man aged 50 to 60 with Graves' ophthalmopathy.

The chain carries TRBV20-1 and TRBJ2-7; D unclear. With 6 bases removed from V and 3 bases from J, the gap between germline ends came to 12 bases. CDR1 and CDR2 (germline): DFQATT, SNEGSKA (reference sequence). CDR3 length: 12 residues. In nucleotides, the CDR3 is TGCAGTGCCCCTATCACAGTCTACGAGCAGTACTTC. Translation: CSAPITVYEQYF.

CDR3 nucleotide sequence: TGTGCCAGCAGAGTATTTTCGAATTCACCCCTCCACTTT. Translation gives CASRVFSNSPLHF. The chain uses TRBV28 and TRBJ1-6; D not certain. V was pared by 6 bases and J by 7 bases, with 10 bases between. The CDR3 has 13 residues. In germline, CDR1 is MDHEN, CDR2 SYDVKM.

This clonotype was recorded at least ten times. The rearrangement joins TRBV7-6 to TRBJ2-7; TRBD2 matches at 10 bases. The trim removed 5 bases at V and 4 bases at J, leaving 8 bases unmatched. This CDR3 has 15 residues. Germline CDR1 is SGHVS and CDR2 is FNYEAQ. DNA for the CDR3: TGTGCCAGCAGCGATATAGAGCGGGAGGGTTACGAGCAGTACTTC. As protein: CASSDIEREGYEQYF.

This sequence joins TRBV29-1 and TRBJ1-1; 10 bases fit TRBD1. The CDR3 consists of 13 residues. V dropped 5 bases and J dropped 11; count of bases not matched to a gene: 11. Germline CDR1 and CDR2: SQVTM and ANQGSEA. The DNA for the CDR3 is TGCAGCGTTTCCGACGCCGGGACAGGGGCTGCTTTCTTT. Protein product: CSVSDAGTGAAFF.

The table lists this clonotype with many counts. V usage is TRBV28 and J usage is TRBJ2-2, with D unclear. The CDR3 runs to 15 residues. Germline lookup yields CDR1 MDHEN and CDR2 SYDVKM. Trimming took off 6 bases at V and 6 bases at J, with 17 bases between the two ends. This chain's CDR3 is CASSRVAGQPGELFF. CDR3 nucleotide sequence: TGTGCCAGCAGCCGGGTCGCCGGCCAGCCCGGGGAGCTGTTTTTT.

This clonotype was detected ten times or more. The chain joins TRBV15 to TRBJ1-5; maybe TRBD1 (5 bases). The germline V gene has CDR1 LNHNV and CDR2 YYDKDF (reference sequence). Trimming pared 0 bases from V and 7 bases from J, leaving 10 bases between. This CDR3 has 14 residues. The CDR3 bases are TGTGCCACCAGCAGAGATGTTGGGGGACAGCCCCAGCATTTT. It yields the protein CATSRDVGGQPQHF.

This clonotype has at least ten counts. The chain is built from TRBV29-1 and TRBJ2-7, with D unclear. The ends were cut back, 4 bases at V and 3 bases at J, with 13 bases in the middle. CDR1 and CDR2 (germline): SQVTM, ANQGSEA. This CDR3 is 13 amino acids long. The CDR3 bases are TGCAGCGTTGTCCCCACGGAGAACTACGAGCAGTACTTC. Its translation: CSVVPTENYEQYF.

This clonotype was recorded at least ten times. The rearrangement links TRBV19 to TRBJ1-1; D is undetermined. The CDR3 contains 13 residues. Trimming cost V 1 base and J 1 base, with 4 bases left between them. In germline, CDR1 is LNHDA, CDR2 SQIVND (reference sequence). The chain's CDR3 is CASSIGGNTEAFF. The CDR3 DNA reads as TGTGCCAGTAGTATAGGGGGGAACACTGAAGCTTTCTTT. The complete variable domain, with remaining parts taken from reference TRBV19 and TRBJ1-1, reads DGGITQSPKYLFRKEGQNVTLSCEQNLNHDAMYWYRQDPGQGLRLIYYSQIVNDFQKGDIAEGYSVSREKKESFPLTVTSAQKNPTAFYLCASSIGGNTEAFFGQGTRLTVV.

This clonotype was seen ten or more times. The rearrangement links TRBV12-3 or TRBV12-4 to TRBJ2-7; 8 bases match TRBD2. The CDR3 consists of 13 residues. J gave up 4 bases and V 6 bases, and 5 bases lay outside the gene matches. CDR3 DNA: TGTGCCAGCAGCCCGGGACTAGGTTACGAGCAGTACTTC. Its protein product is CASSPGLGYEQYF.

This clonotype was observed many times. This chain uses TRBV14 with TRBJ2-5; no clear D. The CDR3 extends over 15 amino acids. Germline-derived CDR1 and CDR2 are SGHDN and FVKESK. Trimming left V 2 bases short and J 1 base short, with 11 bases between. The CDR3 coding sequence is TGTGCCAGCAGCCAATTATTTATCGGCCAAGAGACCCAGTACTTC. It is translated as CASSQLFIGQETQYF.

The rearrangement joins TRBV28 to TRBJ1-1; TRBD1 matches at 8 bases. Germline-derived CDR1 and CDR2 are MDHEN and SYDVKM. This CDR3 contains 13 residues. J lost 1 base, V lost 7 bases, and 2 bases had no gene match. The CDR3 nucleotides are TGTGCCAGCAACAGGGGGTGGAACACTGAAGCTTTCTTT. Protein sequence: CASNRGWNTEAFF.

This clonotype has a count of ten or more. The CDR3 bases are TGTGCCAGCAGTGAAGGAGGGGGACAGGTAGTCTACGAGCAGTACTTC. Its protein is CASSEGGGQVVYEQYF. The chain carries TRBV6-1 and TRBJ2-7, with 8 positions matching TRBD1. The CDR3 runs 16 residues. CDR1 is MNHNS, CDR2 SASEGT, per germline. The trim removed 1 base at V and 3 bases at J, leaving 8 bases unmatched.

In this sample, this clonotype turned up many times. The chain is built from TRBV3-1 and TRBJ1-1, with D unresolved. Trimming took off 0 bases at V and 4 bases at J, with 12 bases between the two ends. CDR1 and CDR2 from the germline V gene are LGHDT and YNNKEL (reference sequence). There are 15 residues in the CDR3. CDR3 DNA: TGTGCCAGCAGCCAAGATAGAACCTTTAGCACTGAAGCTTTCTTT. Protein sequence: CASSQDRTFSTEAFF.

This clonotype occurred many times. The chain joins TRBV6-2 or TRBV6-3 to TRBJ2-2; 8 nucleotides align to TRBD2. Germline V gene lookup returns CDR1 MNHEY and CDR2 SVGEGT. Trimming took 7 bases from V and 6 from J; bases not matched to a gene: 7. The CDR3 runs 14 residues. In DNA form, the CDR3 reads TGTGCCAGCATTCGGCGGGAGGTTGCCGGGGAGCTGTTTTTT. This codes for CASIRREVAGELFF.

The table lists this clonotype with many counts. The V and J genes are TRBV28 and TRBJ1-5; 8 bases fit TRBD1. CDR1 and CDR2 from the germline V gene are MDHEN and SYDVKM. The CDR3 is 14 amino acids. Losses at the gene ends were 6 bases for V and 4 bases for J; bases not matched to a gene: 5. The CDR3 nucleotides are TGTGCCAGCAGGGATCAGGGGGCAAATCAGCCCCAGCATTTT. It yields the protein CASRDQGANQPQHF.

V and J are TRBV7-2 and TRBJ1-6, with D possibly TRBD1 on 5 matching bases. This CDR3 region has 17 residues. V was trimmed by 5 bases and J by 1 base, leaving 15 bases between them. CDR1 and CDR2 from the germline V gene are SGHTA and FQGNSA. Here the CDR3 DNA reads TGTGCCAGCAGCCCGGGACCCTTGATATCCTATAATTCACCCCTCCACTTT. Translation: CASSPGPLISYNSPLHF.

The chain carries TRBV12-5 and TRBJ1-5; the match to TRBD1 covers 7 bases. CDR3 size: 16 residues. CDR1 is LGHNT and CDR2 is FRNRAP in the germline V gene. The ends lost 7 bases at V and 0 bases at J; junction bases unmatched: 9. As DNA, the CDR3 is TGTGCTAGTGAATTCGACAGGGAGGATAGCAATCAGCCCCAGCATTTT. It specifies CASEFDREDSNQPQHF.

This clonotype occurred many times. The chain carries TRBV12-3 or TRBV12-4 and TRBJ1-1; TRBD1 aligns across 7 bases. The CDR3 runs to 15 residues. V trimming: 6 bases; J trimming: 5 bases; junction bases outside the gene matches: 12. CDR3 region: CASSQNSRGGTEAFF. CDR3 bases: TGTGCCAGCAGCCAAAACTCCAGGGGGGGGACTGAAGCTTTCTTT.

V gene TRBV11-3 combines with J gene TRBJ2-4, with no clear D. The length of the CDR3 is 13 residues. Germline values: CDR1 SGHNT, CDR2 YENEEA. Trimming cost V 3 bases and J 3 bases, with 6 bases left between them. The CDR3 DNA is TGTGCCAGCAGCTTTAACAGCAAAAACATTCAGTACTTC. This sequence encodes CASSFNSKNIQYF.